The rows below give T cell receptor beta chains drawn from one sample of a study of healthy donors' naive CD4 and CD8 T cells. TCRdb re-called the reads through MiXCR, storing one row per CDR3 protein. The sample has approximately 180,000 distinct CDR3 sequences; about 74% are singletons. The sequencing sample was made of naive CD4+ and CD8+ T cells sorted from blood, pooled from several donors. The receptors derive from a pool of human donors in good health; the sample pools cells from several healthy donors. CDR3s include the opening cysteine and the closing phenylalanine or tryptophan. Each record gives: J gene, D gene, clone size, V gene, CDR3 DNA, CDR3 protein. The D gene is left open where the match is weak. Size is omitted from some rows. Given values are once, few, many or a class for expanded clones.

TRBJ1-1 | TRBD1 | - | TRBV19 | TGTGCCACCCGGACAGGGGGAAATTGGGCTGAAGCTTTCTTT | CATRTGGNWAEAFF
TRBJ1-6 | - | - | TRBV30 | TGTGCCTGGAAGGAGGGATCCTATAATTCACCCCTCCACTTT | CAWKEGSYNSPLHF
TRBJ2-3 | - | - | TRBV19 | TGTGCCAGTGGGGTAGCCCCACAAGATACGCAGTATTTT | CASGVAPQDTQYF
TRBJ2-1 | TRBD2 | - | TRBV20-1 | TGCAGTGCTACAACCACTAGCGGGAACTCCTACAATGAGCAGTTCTTC | CSATTTSGNSYNEQFF
TRBJ2-7 | - | medium-sized | TRBV27 | TGTGCCAGCAGTTTATACACGGGAACCTACGAGCAGTACTTC | CASSLYTGTYEQYF
TRBJ1-1 | - | few | TRBV29-1 | TGCAGCATTTGGTCCGGTGGAGCTTTCTTT | CSIWSGGAFF
TRBJ1-1 | - | few | TRBV30 | TGTGCCTGGACCCGGGGGGCAGTGAACACTGAAGCTTTCTTT | CAWTRGAVNTEAFF
TRBJ2-3 | - | - | TRBV6-5 | TGTGCCAGCAGTTACGCAGGGGCGGGCACAGATACGCAGTATTTT | CASSYAGAGTDTQYF
TRBJ2-5 | - | - | TRBV6-5 | TGTGCCAGCAGCCCGGAAAGAGAGACCCAGTACTTC | CASSPERETQYF
TRBJ2-2 | TRBD1 | - | TRBV29-1 | TGCAGCGTTGTTCCTATTTTGGGGACAGGTTCGAACACCGGGGAGCTGTTTTTT | CSVVPILGTGSNTGELFF
TRBJ1-1 | - | few | TRBV6-6 | TGTGCCAGCAGCGGGGCAATTAGTGAAGCTTTCTTT | CASSGAISEAFF
TRBJ1-1 | - | - | TRBV7-9 | TGTGCCAGCAGCTTAGTCGGCAGGGGCGGTGAAGCTTTCTTT | CASSLVGRGGEAFF
TRBJ2-1 | - | few | TRBV11-2 | TGTGCCAGCAGCGTAGAAAAGGGTTACAATGAGCAGTTCTTC | CASSVEKGYNEQFF